One and the same sample provided the 29 T cell receptor beta chains below, sequenced in a study of blood T cell repertoires in COVID-19. Libraries were prepared by immunoSEQ multiplex PCR; TCRdb keeps only in-frame clonotypes and omits some of them. The profile covers some 140,000 clones, with almost 80% appearing a single time and about a tenth taken by the ten largest. Input material: peripheral blood. These receptors all come from a man aged 55 to 70 who had recovered from COVID-19.

The chain joins TRBV28 to TRBJ2-4; TRBD2 might be the D (6 bases). The CDR3 runs 13 residues. Germline assignment: CDR1 MDHEN and CDR2 SYDVKM. The ends were cut back, 10 bases at V and 0 bases at J, with 10 bases in the middle. The CDR3 reads CATGGPAKNIQYF. CDR3 in DNA: TGTGCCACCGGAGGGCCAGCCAAAAACATTCAGTACTTC.

The rearrangement links TRBV7-6 to TRBJ1-2; D not certain. The germline V gene encodes CDR1 SGHVS and CDR2 FNYEAQ. This CDR3 comprises 17 residues. V lost 2 bases and J 5 bases, leaving 21 bases between the germline ends. The CDR3 DNA sequence: TGTGCCAGCAGCTTACGGGCGTCCGGGAGGGTTGGATATGGCTACACCTTC. Protein sequence: CASSLRASGRVGYGYTF.

The chain joins TRBV5-5 to TRBJ2-1; 13 bases align to TRBD2. CDR3 size: 16 residues. V shed 4 bases, J shed 9 bases, and the junction held 10 bases outside the gene matches. CDR1 and CDR2 (germline): SGHKS, YYEKEE (reference sequence). For the CDR3, the DNA is TGTGCCAGCAGCCGCAGACTAGCGGGGGGTGTTAGTGAGCAGTTCTTC. Protein sequence: CASSRRLAGGVSEQFF. The variable domain in full, with the rest retrieved from reference TRBV5-5 and TRBJ2-1, is DAGVTQSPTHLIKTRGQQVTLRCSPISGHKSVSWYQQVLGQGPQFIFQYYEKEERGRGNFPDRFSARQFPNYSSELNVNALLLGDSALYLCASSRRLAGGVSEQFFGPGTRLTVL.

This rearrangement joins TRBV5-1 to TRBJ2-7; 10 nucleotides agree with TRBD2. With V trimmed by 4 bases and J by 0 bases, 4 bases remained unmatched. The CDR3 is 15 residues long. Germline CDR1 and CDR2: SGHRS and YFSETQ. In DNA form, the CDR3 reads TGCGCCAGCAGCGAACTAGCGGGGCACTCCTACGAGCAGTACTTC. This translates into CASSELAGHSYEQYF.

This clone has only one observation. This chain connects TRBV25-1 to TRBJ1-6, with 7 nucleotides matching TRBD1. The germline CDR1 and CDR2 sequences are MGHDK and SYGVNS. Trimming at V came to 0 bases and at J to 7 bases, leaving 3 bases not matched to a gene. This CDR3 has 15 amino acids. The CDR3 protein is CASSEYDRANSPLHF. The CDR3 nucleotides are TGTGCCAGCAGTGAATATGACAGGGCCAATTCACCCCTCCACTTT.

The chain recombines TRBV7-2 with TRBJ2-2; 8 bases match TRBD1. The germline V gene has CDR1 SGHTA and CDR2 FQGNSA. CDR3 length: 15 amino acids. V trimming: 5 bases; J trimming: 5 bases; junction bases outside the gene matches: 7. CDR3 residues: CASSPQRTGTGELFF. The DNA for the CDR3 is TGTGCCAGCAGCCCCCAGCGGACAGGGACCGGGGAGCTGTTTTTT.

The chain carries TRBV29-1 and TRBJ2-5, with TRBD1 matching over 8 bases. The trim removed 7 bases at V and 3 bases at J, leaving 4 bases unmatched. The CDR3 has 12 amino acids. The germline gives CDR1 SQVTM, CDR2 ANQGSEA. CDR3 sequence: CSAVTGEETQYF. For the CDR3, the DNA is TGCAGCGCAGTGACAGGGGAAGAGACCCAGTACTTC.

This rearrangement joins TRBV12-5 to TRBJ1-5, with 9 bases that match TRBD1. The J segment lost 0 bases and the V segment lost 0 bases, leaving 12 bases of the junction unmatched. The germline CDR1 and CDR2 sequences are LGHNT and FRNRAP. This CDR3 contains 20 residues. In DNA, the CDR3 is TGTGCTAGTGGTTTGGTACAAGGAGGGGGACAGGGAAATAGCAATCAGCCCCAGCATTTT. Residues: CASGLVQGGGQGNSNQPQHF.

A single count supports this clone. The chain couples TRBV2 to TRBJ1-3; the D is unclear. The V gene lost 5 bases and the J gene lost 1 base, with 9 bases spanning the gap. CDR1 is SNHLY, CDR2 FYNNEI, per germline. This CDR3 is built from 14 residues. The CDR3 sequence: CASSPGGSGNTIYF. CDR3 in DNA: TGTGCCAGCAGTCCGGGAGGGTCTGGAAACACCATATATTTT.

The rearrangement uses TRBV29-1 and TRBJ2-3; 9 positions agree with TRBD2. Trimming cost V 7 bases and J 1 base; bases outside gene matches: 3. Germline V gene lookup returns CDR1 SQVTM and CDR2 ANQGSEA. The CDR3 spans 13 residues. CDR3 protein: CSATSGRTDTQYF. The CDR3 DNA follows: TGCAGCGCGACTAGCGGACGCACAGATACGCAGTATTTT.

The DNA for the CDR3 is TGTGCCAGCAGGGTACAGATGAACACTGAAGCTTTCTTT. Its translation: CASRVQMNTEAFF. The rearrangement links TRBV2 to TRBJ1-1; D is unresolved. Germline values: CDR1 SNHLY, CDR2 FYNNEI. V gave up 6 bases and J gave up 0 bases, with 8 bases separating them. This CDR3 spans 13 amino acids.

This clone is a singleton in its sample. This chain connects TRBV5-6 to TRBJ1-1, with D possibly matching TRBD1 (5 bases). Germline CDR1 SGHDT, CDR2 YYEEEE. V was pared by 1 base and J by 6 bases, with 7 bases between. The CDR3 covers 12 residues. CDR3 residues: CASSLSRAEAFF. In DNA form, the CDR3 reads TGTGCCAGCAGCTTGAGCAGGGCTGAAGCTTTCTTT.

The chain links TRBV14 to TRBJ2-7, with TRBD1 matching over 10 bases. This CDR3 has 14 residues. V dropped 5 bases and J dropped 3; count of bases not matched to a gene: 4. Germline CDR1 reads SGHDN; CDR2 reads FVKESK. The CDR3 nucleotides are TGTGCCAGCAGCTGGGGACAGGGGAACTACGAGCAGTACTTC. Amino acid sequence: CASSWGQGNYEQYF.

The chain employs TRBV19 and TRBJ1-6; D gene unclear. Germline CDR1 and CDR2: LNHDA and SQIVND (reference sequence). This CDR3 has 17 amino acids. The V gene lost 2 bases and the J gene lost 6 bases, with 17 bases spanning the gap. CDR3 sequence: CASSIYFSSEINSPLHF. In DNA, the CDR3 is TGTGCCAGTAGTATATACTTTTCTTCCGAGATTAATTCACCCCTCCACTTT.

The gene calls are TRBV30 and TRBJ1-1, with D maybe TRBD1 (5 bases). CDR3 length equals 12 residues. From germline, CDR1 is GTSNPN and CDR2 SVGIG (reference sequence). Trimming removed 5 bases from V and 5 bases from J, with 12 bases in between. The CDR3 loop is CAWRPGITEAFF. CDR3 nucleotides: TGTGCCTGGCGGCCAGGGATTACTGAAGCTTTCTTT.

The gene calls are TRBV19 and TRBJ2-3; D possibly corresponds to TRBD1 (7 bases). CDR1 LNHDA and CDR2 SQIVND come from the germline V gene (reference sequence). The CDR3 consists of 17 residues. With 5 bases removed from V and 2 bases from J, the gap between germline ends came to 20 bases. The CDR3 is CASSALPGGRHTDTQYF. CDR3 coding DNA: TGTGCCAGTAGTGCACTCCCAGGGGGGAGGCACACAGATACGCAGTATTTT.

The V call is TRBV7-3, the J call TRBJ2-2, with D perhaps TRBD1 (5 bases). The CDR3 consists of 18 residues. Trimming took off 5 bases at V and 4 bases at J, with 23 bases between the two ends. Per germline, CDR1 SGHTA and CDR2 FQGTGA. CDR3 sequence (DNA): TGTGCCAGCAGCCGTGGGGCAGGCCGACCACTCGGCACCGGGGAGCTGTTTTTT. As protein: CASSRGAGRPLGTGELFF.

This chain connects TRBV6-5 to TRBJ2-3, with 12 bases aligning to TRBD1. The CDR3 is made up of 16 amino acids. The junction had 3 bases not matched to a gene; V was cut back by 1 base and J by 4 bases. The germline CDR1 and CDR2 sequences are MNHEY and SVGAGI. The CDR3 DNA sequence: TGTGCCAGCAGTTACTACGGGACAGGGGGCCCAGATACGCAGTATTTT. Amino acids: CASSYYGTGGPDTQYF.

The gene calls are TRBV5-1 and TRBJ2-6; the D gene is possibly TRBD1 (6 bases). The CDR3 consists of 15 residues. The V end lost 3 bases, the J end lost 3 bases, and 10 bases lay between the germline ends. Germline CDR1 reads SGHRS; CDR2 reads YFSETQ. The CDR3 spells CASSSSGVGANVLTF. The DNA of the CDR3 is TGCGCCAGCAGCTCATCAGGGGTTGGGGCCAACGTCCTGACTTTC.

This rearrangement joins TRBV4-1 to TRBJ2-6; tentatively, D is TRBD1 (6 bases). With 4 bases removed from V and 4 bases from J, the gap between germline ends came to 14 bases. This CDR3 has 16 amino acids. CDR1 is MGHRA, CDR2 YSYEKL, per germline. CDR3: CASSRGQDNGANVLTF. The CDR3 region has the DNA TGCGCCAGCAGCCGGGGGCAAGATAACGGGGCCAACGTCCTGACTTTC.

This chain joins TRBV27 and TRBJ2-2; TRBD1 aligns across 8 bases. CDR3 length equals 16 residues. Germline V lookup: CDR1 MNHEY, CDR2 SMNVEV (reference sequence). J was trimmed by 7 bases and V by 6 bases; bases with no gene match: 13. CDR3 sequence (DNA): TGTGCCAGCAGCCCCTCCCGGACAGGGCAGCACGGGGAGCTGTTTTTT. This encodes CASSPSRTGQHGELFF.

The rearrangement joins TRBV5-1 to TRBJ1-1; D not resolved. V lost 4 bases and J lost 3, with 10 bases in between. This CDR3 is 13 amino acids long. Germline V gene lookup returns CDR1 SGHRS and CDR2 YFSETQ. CDR3 region: CASSREQDTEAFF. The CDR3 DNA sequence: TGCGCCAGCAGCCGAGAGCAGGACACTGAAGCTTTCTTT.

The chain carries TRBV19 and TRBJ2-1; 11 bases map to TRBD2. Per the germline V gene, CDR1 is LNHDA and CDR2 is SQIVND (reference sequence). CDR3 size: 16 residues. The junction had 8 bases not matched to a gene; V was cut back by 3 bases and J by 7 bases. The CDR3, as DNA: TGTGCCAGTAGTATTAGACTAGCGGGGTTTGAAAATGAGCAGTTCTTC. This encodes CASSIRLAGFENEQFF.

In its sample, this clone was seen a few times. The chain links TRBV6-2 or TRBV6-3 to TRBJ2-3, with D tentatively TRBD2 (7 bases). V shed 2 bases and J shed 5 bases, with 17 bases lying between them. The CDR3 loop spans 16 amino acids. Germline CDR1 MNHEY, CDR2 SVGEGT. CDR3 loop: CASSYLRGRGGDTQYF. In DNA form, the CDR3 reads TGTGCCAGCAGTTACCTCCGGGGGAGGGGGGGAGATACGCAGTATTTT.

This chain links TRBV6-5 with TRBJ1-2; TRBD1 is a possible D gene (5 bases). This CDR3 comprises 14 residues. Germline V gene lookup returns CDR1 MNHEY and CDR2 SVGAGI. Trimming took off 7 bases at V and 8 bases at J, with 20 bases between the two ends. The CDR3: CASTEGPRPVGYTF. CDR3 nucleotides: TGTGCCAGCACGGAGGGGCCGAGGCCGGTGGGCTACACCTTC.

Notes on this clone: One junction end disagrees with the germline gene, perhaps due to a read error. The chain links TRBV3-1 (or the pseudogene TRBV3-2) to TRBJ1-2; D might be TRBD1 (6 bases). CDR3 size: 15 residues. Germline values: CDR1 LGHDT, CDR2 YNNKEL (reference sequence). The CDR3 reads CASSQATGSNYGYTF. The CDR3, as DNA: TGTGCCAGCAGTCAAGCCACAGGGTCTAACTATGGCTACACCTTC.

This clone has a handful of counts. The chain employs TRBV5-5 and TRBJ2-7; 10 bases map to TRBD1. The germline gives CDR1 SGHKS, CDR2 YYEKEE (reference sequence). With 3 bases clipped from V and 1 base from J, the junction kept 4 bases outside the gene matches. The CDR3 sequence is 15 residues long. In DNA, the CDR3 is TGTGCCAGCAGCTCCGGGACAGGGGTATCCTACGAGCAGTACTTC. Its translation is CASSSGTGVSYEQYF.

V and J are TRBV20-1 and TRBJ2-1; D is perhaps TRBD2 (5 bases). The CDR3 has 15 amino acids. Germline-derived CDR1 and CDR2 are DFQATT and SNEGSKA (reference sequence). Trimming stripped 3 bases from V and 4 bases from J, with 16 bases between. The CDR3 DNA reads TGCAGTGCTAGTTTCGACTCCCCGGGATACAATGAGCAGTTCTTC. This gives the protein CSASFDSPGYNEQFF.

This clone was seen only a few times. The rearrangement uses TRBV9 and TRBJ1-3; 7 nucleotides match TRBD1. Germline CDR1 SGDLS, CDR2 YYNGEE. This CDR3 region has 16 residues. J was trimmed by 0 bases and V by 5 bases; bases with no gene match: 8. The CDR3 DNA is TGTGCCAGCAGTTCTACAAGGGGGCTCTCTGGAAACACCATATATTTT. It is translated as CASSSTRGLSGNTIYF.